This TCR beta chain was sequenced for a study of Ad26.COV2.S vaccination and SARS-CoV-2 variants. The germline V gene has CDR1 LGHDT and CDR2 YNNKEL (reference sequence). The CDR3 runs 18 residues. V shed 0 bases and J shed 4 bases, with 16 bases lying between them. This clone was seen just once. Profiled with immunoSEQ multiplex PCR; TCRdb holds only in-frame clones, not every one. The sample lists under 550,000 clones; more than 80% were seen once. Stated treatment: 19 received Ad26.COV2.S at low or high dose, single or two shots; a few received placebo; per-sample allocation not given. Specimen acquisition occurred on day 63 following the initial vaccine or placebo injection.

V and J are TRBV3-1 (or the pseudogene TRBV3-2) and TRBJ2-6, with TRBD1 as a possible D gene (6 bases). Sample: peripheral blood, taken in a trial of Ad26.COV2.S vaccine versus placebo. The clonotype originates from a person between 18 and 59 years old who received the Ad26.COV2.S COVID-19 vaccine or a placebo. The CDR3 region is CASSQERQGLTGANVLTF. CDR3 DNA sequence: TGTGCCAGCAGCCAAGAAAGGCAGGGGTTGACCGGGGCCAACGTCCTGACTTTC.